This TCR beta chain was captured by sequencing in a study of blood T cell repertoires in COVID-19. Overall study: Sources were T cells, B-cell-depleted T cells, or PBMCs; the material itself was cDNA or gDNA.

Per the original methods: Amplifying reference gene primers gave estimates of nucleated cell counts. Profiled with immunoSEQ multiplex PCR; TCRdb holds only in-frame clones, not every one. Clone size and V and J calls were adopted from that table, with D and trimming inferred from the DNA. The sample lists about 350,000 clones, more than 75% occurring once. The CDR3 totals 11 residues. Deletions cut 7 bases from V and 7 bases from J, with 10 bases between. Germline CDR1 is SNHLY and CDR2 is FYNNEI. The chain links TRBV2 to TRBJ1-1; D is unresolved. The sequenced material came from peripheral blood. This TCR came from a woman between 18 and 29 years old who had recovered from COVID-19. CDR3 region: CASIVGFEAFF. DNA for the CDR3: TGTGCCAGCATCGTGGGCTTTGAAGCTTTCTTT.